Shown below are 28 T cell receptor beta chains from a single sample sequenced in a study of immune reconstitution after stem cell transplant in scleroderma. TCRdb recomputed calls from the RT-PCR reads with MiXCR, one row per CDR3 protein. This sample yields about 2,800 distinct CDR3 sequences, of which just over 3.5% are seen a single time; approximately 3.3% belongs to the top ten. This sample was obtained before or after autologous hematopoietic stem cell transplantation (not recorded which). These receptors originate from a human donor with systemic sclerosis.

This clonotype is judged medium-sized. V and J are TRBV29-1 and TRBJ2-1, with D tentatively TRBD1 or TRBD2 (6 bases each). The CDR3 has 12 amino acids. Germline loops: CDR1 SQVTM, CDR2 ANQGSEA. The germline V and J ends were trimmed by 7 bases and 4 bases, with 11 bases remaining between them. CDR3: CSARGQYNEQFF. The CDR3 DNA reads as TGCAGCGCCCGGGGGCAATACAATGAGCAGTTCTTC.

This clonotype is categorized as medium-sized. The genes are TRBV6-2 or TRBV6-3 and TRBJ2-7, with D hard to call. Germline CDR1 MNHEY, CDR2 SVGEGT. V lost 7 bases and J lost 0, with 19 bases in between. The CDR3 covers 16 residues. The CDR3 DNA is TGTGCCAGCAAAGGATTGTTCTACCCCAACTCCTACGAGCAGTACTTC. Protein sequence: CASKGLFYPNSYEQYF.

This clonotype qualifies as medium-sized. The chain uses TRBV18 and TRBJ2-1, with 12 positions matching TRBD2. The CDR3 runs 16 residues. In germline, CDR1 is KGHSH, CDR2 LQKENI. V was pared by 5 bases and J by 6 bases, with 8 bases of the junction left unmatched. The DNA for the CDR3 is TGTGCCAGCTCATCCGGGACTAGCGGGTCCCTCAATGAGCAGTTCTTC. This codes for CASSSGTSGSLNEQFF.

This clonotype has only a few counts. This chain links TRBV28 with TRBJ1-1, with D possibly being TRBD1 (6 bases). Trimming shortened V by 5 bases and J by 4 bases, and 20 bases separated the two germline ends. CDR1 MDHEN and CDR2 SYDVKM come from the germline V gene. This CDR3 is 16 amino acids long. Here the CDR3 DNA reads TGTGCCAGCAGTCCGATCTGGACAGATGTACCCACTGAAGCTTTCTTT. This gives the protein CASSPIWTDVPTEAFF.

This clonotype is medium-sized by share. The chain joins TRBV9 to TRBJ1-1, with 7 nucleotides matching TRBD1. The CDR3 extends over 13 amino acids. The V and J ends lost 4 bases and 8 bases, in that order; junction bases with no gene match: 8. Germline CDR1 SGDLS, CDR2 YYNGEE. The CDR3 region is CASSLTGTAEAFF. CDR3 nucleotide sequence: TGTGCCAGCAGCCTTACTGGGACAGCGGAAGCTTTCTTT.

By share, this clonotype counts as medium-sized (0.01 to 0.1%). The chain couples TRBV28 to TRBJ2-7; TRBD2 is a possible D gene (6 bases). CDR3 length: 13 amino acids. Trimming removed 4 bases from V and 3 bases from J, with 10 bases in between. Germline CDR1 reads MDHEN; CDR2 reads SYDVKM. CDR3 residues: CASSYGGSYEQYF. Written as DNA, the CDR3 is TGTGCCAGCAGTTACGGGGGTAGCTACGAGCAGTACTTC.

This clonotype rates as medium-sized. CDR3 DNA: TGTGCCAGCAGCTTAGGGGTTTCGCGTGGGGCCAACGTCCTGACTTTC. This sequence encodes CASSLGVSRGANVLTF. V usage is TRBV7-2 and J usage is TRBJ2-6, with D hard to call. The germline gives CDR1 SGHTA, CDR2 FQGNSA. V was trimmed by 1 base and J by 3 bases, leaving 10 bases between them. CDR3 size: 16 residues.

This clonotype is classed as medium-sized. The CDR3 DNA is TGTGCCAGCAGCTTAGGTCAGGGGGCCCAAAACATTCAGTACTTC. It specifies CASSLGQGAQNIQYF. The V and J genes are TRBV7-2 and TRBJ2-4, with 8 bases matching TRBD1. Germline assignment: CDR1 SGHTA and CDR2 FQGNSA. With 1 base clipped from V and 5 bases from J, the junction kept 4 bases outside the gene matches. The CDR3 runs to 15 residues.

Within the sample, this clonotype is medium-sized (0.01 to 0.1%). V usage is TRBV12-3 or TRBV12-4 and J usage is TRBJ2-5, with 7 bases fitting TRBD2. Unmatched junction bases numbered 5, after V lost 0 bases and J lost 1 base. This CDR3 region has 16 residues. CDR3 protein: CASSLAGLAVQETQYF. The CDR3, as DNA: TGTGCCAGCAGTTTAGCGGGGCTAGCGGTCCAAGAGACCCAGTACTTC.

This clonotype counts as medium-sized. J is TRBJ1-1 and V is TRBV29-1; TRBD1 is a possible D gene (6 bases). CDR3 length equals 12 residues. Germline CDR1 SQVTM, CDR2 ANQGSEA. The CDR3 here is CSGGGANTEAFF. In nucleotides, the CDR3 is TGCAGTGGGGGGGGGGCGAACACTGAAGCTTTCTTT.

This clonotype is labeled medium-sized. The chain employs TRBV5-1 and TRBJ2-3; D unclear. The CDR3 extends over 13 amino acids. The germline V gene encodes CDR1 SGHRS and CDR2 YFSETQ. V lost 0 bases, J lost 3 bases, and 5 bases lay in between. The CDR3 sequence is CASSLAGTDTQYF. In nucleotides, the CDR3 is TGCGCCAGCAGCTTGGCCGGGACAGATACGCAGTATTTT.

This clonotype qualifies as medium-sized. The chain joins TRBV20-1 to TRBJ1-6; unclear D gene. The CDR3 is 13 residues long. V was clipped by 3 bases and J by 4 bases, with 7 bases between them. Looked up from germline, CDR1 is DFQATT and CDR2 is SNEGSKA (reference sequence). The CDR3 nucleotides read TGCAGTGCTAGGAGGACTTATAATTCACCCCTCCACTTT. This codes for CSARRTYNSPLHF.

This clonotype is termed medium-sized. V gene TRBV20-1 combines with J gene TRBJ1-1; TRBD1 matches at 8 bases. V lost 1 base to trimming and J lost 6 bases; unmatched junction nucleotides: 7. This CDR3 region has 14 residues. In germline, CDR1 is DFQATT, CDR2 SNEGSKA (reference sequence). The CDR3 DNA reads TGCAGTGCTAGAGGGGCAGGGGGCATGGCTGAAGCTTTCTTT. Its translation: CSARGAGGMAEAFF.

This clonotype qualifies as medium-sized (0.01 to 0.1%). The rearrangement links TRBV6-1 to TRBJ2-6, with a weak D call TRBD1 (5 bases). The CDR3 is made up of 17 amino acids. The germline V gene encodes CDR1 MNHNS and CDR2 SASEGT. V was cut by 0 bases and J by 5 bases, with 14 bases left in between. Written as DNA, the CDR3 is TGTGCCAGCAGTGAAGCTAGACAGCTCTGGTGGGCCAACGTCCTGACTTTC. It yields the protein CASSEARQLWWANVLTF.

By sample fraction, this clonotype is medium-sized. V is TRBV29-1 and J is TRBJ1-3; weak D call: TRBD1 (5 bases). With 5 bases removed from V and 0 bases from J, the gap between germline ends came to 17 bases. CDR1 and CDR2 from the germline V gene are SQVTM and ANQGSEA. The CDR3 spans 16 residues. The CDR3 loop reads CSVIDSGAISGNTIYF. The DNA of the CDR3 is TGCAGCGTTATCGACAGTGGGGCGATCTCTGGAAACACCATATATTTT.

This clonotype qualifies as medium-sized. V is TRBV18 and J is TRBJ2-7; D is tentatively TRBD1 or TRBD2 (5 bases each). The germline CDR1 and CDR2 sequences are KGHSH and LQKENI. Trimming shortened V by 3 bases and J by 2 bases, and 11 bases separated the two germline ends. The CDR3 spans 14 residues. CDR3 in amino acids: CASSPRDGAYEQYF. CDR3 sequence (DNA): TGTGCCAGCTCACCCCGGGACGGAGCCTACGAGCAGTACTTC. Full variable domain (outside the CDR3, taken from reference TRBV18 and TRBJ2-7): NAGVMQNPRHLVRRRGQEARLRCSPMKGHSHVYWYRQLPEEGLKFMVYLQKENIIDESGMPKERFSAEFPKEGPSILRIQQVVRGDSAAYFCASSPRDGAYEQYFGPGTRLTVT.

This clonotype is judged medium-sized. V usage is TRBV7-9 and J usage is TRBJ2-3; TRBD2 matches 9 bases. The CDR3 spans 18 residues. The J segment lost 0 bases and the V segment lost 2 bases, leaving 9 bases of the junction unmatched. Germline CDR1 reads SEHNR; CDR2 reads FQNEAQ (reference sequence). Written as DNA, the CDR3 is TGTGCCAGCAGCTTACCCGTACTAACTAGCGGGAGCACAGATACGCAGTATTTT. Protein: CASSLPVLTSGSTDTQYF. Complete variable domain (other parts from reference TRBV7-9 and TRBJ2-3): DTGVSQNPRHKITKRGQNVTFRCDPISEHNRLYWYRQTLGQGPEFLTYFQNEAQLEKSRLLSDRFSAERPKGSFSTLEIQRTEQGDSAMYLCASSLPVLTSGSTDTQYFGPGTRLTVL.

By sample fraction, this clonotype is medium-sized. This rearrangement joins TRBV5-5 to TRBJ1-5, with D unresolved. CDR1 SGHKS and CDR2 YYEKEE come from the germline V gene (reference sequence). The CDR3 sequence is 14 residues long. V lost 0 bases to trimming and J lost 5 bases, with 9 bases between them. The DNA of the CDR3 is TGTGCCAGCAGCTTGGGAAGGTTTGATCAGCCCCAGCATTTT. This sequence encodes CASSLGRFDQPQHF. The variable domain in full, completed from reference TRBV5-5 and TRBJ1-5, reads DAGVTQSPTHLIKTRGQQVTLRCSPISGHKSVSWYQQVLGQGPQFIFQYYEKEERGRGNFPDRFSARQFPNYSSELNVNALLLGDSALYLCASSLGRFDQPQHFGDGTRLSIL.

As for this clonotype: With a much larger clone just one base away, this may be a read error. V gene TRBV7-3 combines with J gene TRBJ1-1; D uncertain. From germline, CDR1 is SGHTA and CDR2 FQGTGA. This CDR3 is built from 16 residues. Here the CDR3 DNA reads TGTGCCAGCAGCTTAAATCAGCCGGAGGTGAACACTGAAGTTTTCTTT. Translating gives CASSLNQPEVNTEVFF.

This clonotype is judged medium-sized (0.01 to 0.1%). The J gene is TRBJ2-7, the V gene TRBV29-1; D is ambiguous. The germline gives CDR1 SQVTM, CDR2 ANQGSEA. This CDR3 is built from 12 residues. Deletions cut 6 bases from V and 4 bases from J, with 13 bases between. The CDR3 sequence is CSVASGAYEQYF. The CDR3 nucleotides read TGCAGCGTCGCATCGGGCGCATACGAGCAGTACTTC.

This clonotype was observed a few times. The rearrangement links TRBV28 to TRBJ2-4, with D perhaps matching TRBD2 (6 bases). CDR3 length: 15 residues. V lost 5 bases, J lost 5 bases, and 16 bases lay in between. The germline CDR1 and CDR2 sequences are MDHEN and SYDVKM. CDR3 in amino acids: CASSPALASQNIQYF. The CDR3 DNA sequence: TGTGCCAGCAGTCCTGCTCTAGCGAGCCAAAACATTCAGTACTTC.

This clonotype is labeled as medium-sized. The genes are TRBV7-2 and TRBJ2-1; 12 nucleotides align to TRBD2. The CDR3 spans 18 residues. CDR1 SGHTA and CDR2 FQGNSA come from the germline V gene. Germline trimming cut 5 bases from V and 7 bases from J; bases unmatched to any gene: 15. CDR3 protein: CASSPHPELAGGGNEQFF. For the CDR3, the DNA is TGTGCCAGCAGCCCACACCCTGAACTAGCGGGAGGTGGGAATGAGCAGTTCTTC. Looking up the rest from reference TRBV7-2 and TRBJ2-1 gives the full variable domain: GAGVSQSPSNKVTEKGKDVELRCDPISGHTALYWYRQSLGQGLEFLIYFQGNSAPDKSGLPSDRFSAERTGGSVSTLTIQRTQQEDSAVYLCASSPHPELAGGGNEQFFGPGTRLTVL.

This clonotype was observed a few times. The V and J genes are TRBV7-9 and TRBJ2-3; D gene uncertain. CDR3 length: 16 residues. Trimming pared 8 bases from V and 5 bases from J, leaving 23 bases between. From germline, CDR1 is SEHNR and CDR2 FQNEAQ (reference sequence). The CDR3 is CASPPPHGSPKDTQYF. The CDR3 bases are TGTGCCAGCCCCCCCCCGCACGGTAGTCCTAAAGATACGCAGTATTTT.

This clonotype is medium-sized by share. This chain links TRBV7-9 with TRBJ2-5; D is undetermined. Germline CDR1 reads SEHNR; CDR2 reads FQNEAQ (reference sequence). This CDR3 has 13 amino acids. Trimming took 5 bases from V and 3 from J, leaving 10 bases between them. CDR3 bases: TGTGCCAGCAGCCCTAGACTGGAAGAGACCCAGTACTTC. Residues: CASSPRLEETQYF.

This chain connects TRBV20-1 to TRBJ2-1; the match to TRBD2 covers 7 bases. The CDR3 length is 16 residues. Germline CDR1 reads DFQATT; CDR2 reads SNEGSKA (reference sequence). J gave up 2 bases and V 4 bases, and 11 bases lay outside the gene matches. The CDR3 loop reads CSATPPRRGTYNEQFF. The CDR3 nucleotides are TGCAGTGCTACCCCCCCGAGGCGGGGGACCTACAATGAGCAGTTCTTC.

In this sample, this clonotype is medium-sized. For the CDR3, the DNA is TGTGCCAGCCGGGAGGGGGCTAACTATGGCTACACCTTC. Residues: CASREGANYGYTF. The chain employs TRBV2 and TRBJ1-2; the D gene is possibly TRBD1 (6 bases). Trimming shortened V by 8 bases and J by 0 bases, and 10 bases separated the two germline ends. CDR1 is SNHLY and CDR2 is FYNNEI in the germline V gene. The CDR3 has 13 residues.

This clonotype is categorized as medium-sized. The genes are TRBV28 and TRBJ2-3; 9 bases line up with TRBD2. The germline gives CDR1 MDHEN, CDR2 SYDVKM. The CDR3 contains 15 residues. Losses at the gene ends were 9 bases for V and 6 bases for J; bases not matched to a gene: 13. DNA for the CDR3: TGTGCCAGTCGACTAGCGGATATGGGGATGGATACGCAGTATTTT. Its translation is CASRLADMGMDTQYF.

By share of the sample, this clonotype is medium-sized (0.01 to 0.1%). V is TRBV20-1 and J is TRBJ2-1; D perhaps matches TRBD2 (6 bases). V gave up 0 bases and J gave up 6 bases, with 15 bases separating them. Germline V gene sequence: CDR1 DFQATT, CDR2 SNEGSKA (reference sequence). This CDR3 spans 15 amino acids. CDR3: CSAREGAGTGNEQFF. The CDR3 region has the DNA TGCAGTGCTAGAGAGGGAGCGGGCACTGGCAATGAGCAGTTCTTC.